Below, one TCR beta chain is given with its context. The sample belongs to a study of blood T cell repertoires in COVID-19. The CDR3 runs 14 residues. The V gene's germline CDR1 is LGHDT and CDR2 YNNKEL (reference sequence). Trimming stripped 2 bases from V and 7 bases from J, with 9 bases between. The method was immunoSEQ multiplex PCR; TCRdb's version includes in-frame clones alone and lacks a portion of them. This repertoire shows 150,000 or so clones, about four fifths found once; its top ten account for 9.5% to 15%. V is TRBV3-1 (or the pseudogene TRBV3-2) and J is TRBJ1-6, with D possibly being TRBD1 (5 bases). The receptor was derived from a man aged 50-60 years who had recovered from COVID-19. The sample was PBMCs or T cells enriched from blood (not recorded which). DNA for the CDR3: TGTGCCAGCAGCCAAAATAAGGGGAATTCACCCCTCCACTTT. Its protein product is CASSQNKGNSPLHF.